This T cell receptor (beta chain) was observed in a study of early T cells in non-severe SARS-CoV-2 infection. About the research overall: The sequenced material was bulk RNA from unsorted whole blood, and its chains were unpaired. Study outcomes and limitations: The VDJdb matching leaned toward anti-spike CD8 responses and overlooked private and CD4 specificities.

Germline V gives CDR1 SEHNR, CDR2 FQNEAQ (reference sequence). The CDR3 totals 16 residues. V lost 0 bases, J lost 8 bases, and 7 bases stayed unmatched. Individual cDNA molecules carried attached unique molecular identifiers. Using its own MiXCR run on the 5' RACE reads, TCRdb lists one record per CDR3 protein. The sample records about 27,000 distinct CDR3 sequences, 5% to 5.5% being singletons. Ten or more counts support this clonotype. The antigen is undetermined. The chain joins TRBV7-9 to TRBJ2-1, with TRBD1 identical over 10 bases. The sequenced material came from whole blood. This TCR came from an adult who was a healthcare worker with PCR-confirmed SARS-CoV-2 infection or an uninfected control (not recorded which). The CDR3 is CASSLAPPGQGHEQFF. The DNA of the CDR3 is TGTGCCAGCAGCTTAGCCCCTCCGGGACAGGGGCATGAGCAGTTCTTC.